These 22 T cell receptor beta chains originate from one sample sequenced in a study of CD8 T cells in ankylosing spondylitis. One entry per CDR3 protein results from TCRdb running MiXCR on the 5' RACE reads. Of 300,000 to 350,000 distinct CDR3 sequences listed, less than 25% were seen once; the top ten hold 3.5%. The sample taken for sequencing was blood, either unsorted or a sorted T cell fraction (not recorded which). The receptor source for this set is a female donor with ankylosing spondylitis or in good health (not recorded which).

This clonotype was counted many times. In DNA, the CDR3 is TGCGCCAGCAGTAGGGGACAGGGAGTTTTGGAGACCCAGTACTTC. Translation: CASSRGQGVLETQYF. V is TRBV10-2 and J is TRBJ2-5; 9 nucleotides align to TRBD1. V lost 5 bases, J lost 5 bases, and 9 bases stayed unmatched. Germline V gives CDR1 WSHSY, CDR2 SAAADI. The CDR3 totals 15 residues.

The CDR3 nucleotides read TGCAGTGCTAGAAAGGGTAGCGCTGATACGCAGTATTTT. It translates to CSARKGSADTQYF. J is TRBJ2-3 and V is TRBV20-1; possibly TRBD2 for D (5 bases). In germline, CDR1 is DFQATT, CDR2 SNEGSKA (reference sequence). Trimming removed 2 bases from V and 6 bases from J, with 12 bases in between. The CDR3 length is 13 residues.

The CDR3 protein is CASGLSESTDTQYF. DNA of the CDR3: TGTGCCAGCGGGTTGAGCGAGAGCACAGATACGCAGTATTTT. The V and J genes are TRBV6-1 and TRBJ2-3; the D is unclear. Germline V gene data show CDR1 as MNHNS and CDR2 as SASEGT. The CDR3 sequence is 14 residues long. Trimming took 8 bases from V and 0 from J, leaving 12 bases between them.

The chain links TRBV28 to TRBJ2-1; TRBD2 matches at 11 bases. The CDR3 length is 15 residues. Germline values: CDR1 MDHEN, CDR2 SYDVKM. V lost 5 bases to trimming and J lost 5 bases; unmatched junction nucleotides: 5. The chain's CDR3 is CASSPPTSGNNEQFF. In DNA form, the CDR3 reads TGTGCCAGCAGTCCCCCGACTAGCGGGAACAATGAGCAGTTCTTC.

This clonotype has at least ten counts. As DNA, the CDR3 is TGCAGTGCTAGAGCGGGGAACACTGAAGCTTTCTTT. Translation gives CSARAGNTEAFF. This rearrangement joins TRBV20-1 to TRBJ1-1; no reliable D call. The ends were cut back, 1 base at V and 1 base at J, with 4 bases in the middle. CDR1 DFQATT and CDR2 SNEGSKA come from the germline V gene (reference sequence). The CDR3 length is 12 residues.

This clonotype appeared a few times. The chain recombines TRBV20-1 with TRBJ2-1; the match to TRBD2 covers 11 bases. The trim removed 3 bases at V and 7 bases at J, leaving 11 bases unmatched. The CDR3 covers 16 residues. Germline assignment: CDR1 DFQATT and CDR2 SNEGSKA (reference sequence). The CDR3 DNA reads as TGCAGTGCTAGGACGCCTAGCGGGAGGAGAGATAATGAGCAGTTCTTC. It is translated as CSARTPSGRRDNEQFF.

This clonotype was observed many times. V gene TRBV11-1 combines with J gene TRBJ2-2, with 8 bases matching TRBD2. Germline V gives CDR1 SGHAT, CDR2 FQDESV (reference sequence). Trimming at V came to 5 bases and at J to 0 bases, leaving 11 bases not matched to a gene. This CDR3 is built from 18 residues. This CDR3 reads CASSPREGRATNTGELFF. The CDR3 DNA is TGTGCCAGCAGCCCCCGGGAGGGCCGAGCTACGAACACCGGGGAGCTGTTTTTT.

In its sample, this clonotype was seen a few times. V usage is TRBV20-1 and J usage is TRBJ2-1; TRBD2 aligns across 8 bases. Unmatched junction bases numbered 9, after V lost 0 bases and J lost 5 bases. This CDR3 region has 16 residues. Germline CDR1 reads DFQATT; CDR2 reads SNEGSKA (reference sequence). The CDR3 region has the DNA TGCAGTGCTAGAGATCCATCGGGAGGGGGGAACAATGAGCAGTTCTTC. Translation gives CSARDPSGGGNNEQFF.

This chain joins TRBV6-1 and TRBJ2-5; D perhaps matches TRBD2 (5 bases). Germline V gene data show CDR1 as MNHNS and CDR2 as SASEGT. This CDR3 is 17 amino acids long. The germline V and J ends were trimmed by 7 bases and 5 bases, with 26 bases remaining between them. This CDR3 is CASKRRPAGQTSETQYF. The CDR3 coding sequence is TGTGCCAGCAAAAGGAGACCTGCGGGCCAGACCTCCGAGACCCAGTACTTC.

V usage is TRBV11-2 and J usage is TRBJ2-7, with TRBD2 identical over 8 bases. Germline CDR1 reads SGHAT; CDR2 reads FQNNGV. V gave up 0 bases and J gave up 3 bases; unmatched junction bases: 4. CDR3 length: 15 amino acids. CDR3 protein: CASSLEASGFYEQYF. Here the CDR3 DNA reads TGTGCCAGCAGCTTAGAAGCTAGCGGGTTCTACGAGCAGTACTTC. Based on the CDR3 plus reference TRBV11-2 and TRBJ2-7, the full variable domain is EAGVAQSPRYKIIEKRQSVAFWCNPISGHATLYWYQQILGQGPKLLIQFQNNGVVDDSQLPKDRFSAERLKGVDSTLKIQPAKLEDSAVYLCASSLEASGFYEQYFGPGTRLTVT.

This clonotype has ten or more counts. The V and J genes are TRBV9 and TRBJ1-3; maybe TRBD1 (5 bases). CDR3 length equals 16 residues. Deletions cut 3 bases from V and 2 bases from J, with 15 bases between. Germline V gene lookup returns CDR1 SGDLS and CDR2 YYNGEE. DNA for the CDR3: TGTGCCAGCAGCGCCGGAGGTTCCAGGGCTGGAAACACCATATATTTT. The encoded protein is CASSAGGSRAGNTIYF.

V gene TRBV11-2 combines with J gene TRBJ1-4, with D possibly matching TRBD1 (6 bases). Between the trimmed V and J ends, which lost 3 bases and 8 bases, there was a span of 13 bases. Germline assignment: CDR1 SGHAT and CDR2 FQNNGV. CDR3 length: 14 amino acids. CDR3 nucleotide sequence: TGTGCCAGCAGCTTCCAGGGCACAGGGGAAAAACTGTTTTTT. Its translation is CASSFQGTGEKLFF.

This clonotype was counted between two and nine times. This chain uses TRBV6-6 with TRBJ1-6; D perhaps matches TRBD1 (5 bases). V lost 8 bases and J 10 bases, leaving 6 bases between the germline ends. Germline V gene lookup returns CDR1 MNHNY and CDR2 SVGAGI (reference sequence). The CDR3 is 10 residues long. The CDR3 DNA reads TGTGCCAGCGGGGGATCACCCCTCCACTTT. Residues: CASGGSPLHF.

V gene TRBV4-1 combines with J gene TRBJ2-6; D remains ambiguous. The V gene's germline CDR1 is MGHRA and CDR2 YSYEKL. The CDR3 covers 18 residues. The germline V and J ends were trimmed by 0 bases and 1 base, with 13 bases remaining between them. The CDR3 region is CASSQDRNLLSGANVLTF. In nucleotides, the CDR3 is TGCGCCAGCAGCCAAGATCGGAACCTTCTTTCTGGGGCCAACGTCCTGACTTTC.

This clonotype came up a few times. This sequence joins TRBV11-1 and TRBJ2-3; 7 nucleotides line up with TRBD2. CDR1 and CDR2 from the germline V gene are SGHAT and FQDESV (reference sequence). This CDR3 spans 19 amino acids. Trimming at V came to 2 bases and at J to 2 bases, leaving 16 bases not matched to a gene. This chain's CDR3 is CASSLPTLGGSVSTDTQYF. DNA for the CDR3: TGTGCCAGCAGCTTACCCACCCTAGGCGGGAGTGTTTCCACAGATACGCAGTATTTT.

The chain recombines TRBV5-1 with TRBJ2-4; 7 bases map to TRBD1. Germline assignment: CDR1 SGHRS and CDR2 YFSETQ. With 0 bases clipped from V and 6 bases from J, the junction kept 0 bases outside the gene matches. The CDR3 runs 13 residues. CDR3 protein: CASSLGQGNIQYF. In DNA, the CDR3 is TGCGCCAGCAGCTTGGGACAGGGAAACATTCAGTACTTC. The variable domain in full, completed from reference TRBV5-1 and TRBJ2-4, reads KAGVTQTPRYLIKTRGQQVTLSCSPISGHRSVSWYQQTPGQGLQFLFEYFSETQRNKGNFPGRFSGRQFSNSRSEMNVSTLELGDSALYLCASSLGQGNIQYFGAGTRLSVL.

The V call is TRBV3-1, the J call TRBJ2-4; the D gene is possibly TRBD1 (5 bases). From germline, CDR1 is LGHDT and CDR2 YNNKEL (reference sequence). V shed 0 bases and J shed 8 bases, with 17 bases lying between them. The CDR3 is 16 residues long. The CDR3 DNA reads TGTGCCAGCAGCCAAGAGGTTTTAAGGGGTGGGGACATTCAGTACTTC. Translated: CASSQEVLRGGDIQYF.

This clonotype was seen only a few times. The chain employs TRBV20-1 and TRBJ2-1, with 10 bases lining up with TRBD2. There are 14 residues in the CDR3. The V and J ends lost 2 bases and 4 bases, in that order; junction bases with no gene match: 2. Per germline, CDR1 DFQATT and CDR2 SNEGSKA (reference sequence). The CDR3 nucleotides are TGCAGTGCTAGAACTAGCGGGATTTACAATGAGCAGTTCTTC. Its translation is CSARTSGIYNEQFF.

This clonotype was seen a few times. The chain uses TRBV20-1 and TRBJ1-2, with TRBD1 as a possible D gene (5 bases). CDR1 is DFQATT, CDR2 SNEGSKA, per germline (reference sequence). The CDR3 runs 13 residues. Trimming stripped 5 bases from V and 1 base from J, with 11 bases between. DNA for the CDR3: TGCAGTGCTGGGACGGGATTTAACTATGGCTACACCTTC. This sequence encodes CSAGTGFNYGYTF.

V gene TRBV12-3 or TRBV12-4 combines with J gene TRBJ2-3; D is unresolved. This CDR3 region has 16 residues. V lost 6 bases and J 0 bases, leaving 16 bases between the germline ends. The CDR3 spells CASSEAAARSTDTQYF. The DNA for the CDR3 is TGTGCCAGCAGCGAAGCTGCGGCGAGAAGCACAGATACGCAGTATTTT.

The gene calls are TRBV19 and TRBJ2-5; 12 bases are a match to TRBD2. After removal of 5 bases from V and 4 bases from J, the junction contained 8 bases not matched to a gene. CDR1 LNHDA and CDR2 SQIVND come from the germline V gene (reference sequence). The CDR3 sequence is 16 residues long. CDR3 nucleotides: TGTGCCAGTAGTGCTGCTCCTAGCGGGAGGGGAGAGACCCAGTACTTC. Protein sequence: CASSAAPSGRGETQYF. Supplemented by reference TRBV19 and TRBJ2-5, the full variable domain reads DGGITQSPKYLFRKEGQNVTLSCEQNLNHDAMYWYRQDPGQGLRLIYYSQIVNDFQKGDIAEGYSVSREKKESFPLTVTSAQKNPTAFYLCASSAAPSGRGETQYFGPGTRLLVL.

This clonotype has more than one count but fewer than ten. The gene calls are TRBV12-3 or TRBV12-4 and TRBJ2-7; D is unclear. Deletions cut 4 bases from V and 3 bases from J, with 13 bases between. The CDR3 has 14 amino acids. Here the CDR3 reads CASSYAWTHYEQYF. Written as DNA, the CDR3 is TGTGCCAGCAGTTACGCGTGGACCCACTACGAGCAGTACTTC.